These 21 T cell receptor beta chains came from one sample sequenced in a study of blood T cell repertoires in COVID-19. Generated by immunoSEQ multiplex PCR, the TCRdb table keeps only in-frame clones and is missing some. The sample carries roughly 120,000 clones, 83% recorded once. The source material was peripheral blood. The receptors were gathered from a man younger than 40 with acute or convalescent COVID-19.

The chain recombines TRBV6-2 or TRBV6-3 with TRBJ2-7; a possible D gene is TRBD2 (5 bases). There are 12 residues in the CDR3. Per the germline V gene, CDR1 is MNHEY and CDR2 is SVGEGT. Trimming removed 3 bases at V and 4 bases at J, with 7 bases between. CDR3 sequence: CASSYTGYEQYF. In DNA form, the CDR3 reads TGTGCCAGCAGTTATACGGGGTACGAGCAGTACTTC.

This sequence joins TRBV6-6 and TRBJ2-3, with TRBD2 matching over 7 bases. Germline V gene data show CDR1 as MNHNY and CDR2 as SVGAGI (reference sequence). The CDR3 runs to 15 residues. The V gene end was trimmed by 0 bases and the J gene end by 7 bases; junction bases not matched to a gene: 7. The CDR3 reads CASSYSRGSGNTQYF. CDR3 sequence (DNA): TGTGCCAGCAGTTACTCGCGGGGGAGCGGAAATACGCAGTATTTT.

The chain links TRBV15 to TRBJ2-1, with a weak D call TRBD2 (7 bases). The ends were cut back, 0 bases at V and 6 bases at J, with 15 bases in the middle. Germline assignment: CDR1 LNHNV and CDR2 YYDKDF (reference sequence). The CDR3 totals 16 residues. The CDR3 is CATSRDLTGGSNEQFF. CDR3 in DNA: TGTGCCACCAGCAGAGATCTAACGGGGGGCTCCAATGAGCAGTTCTTC.

In DNA form, the CDR3 reads TGCGCCAGCAGCCAAGGGGTGACAGGGCCCTACGAGCAGTACTTC. Its protein product is CASSQGVTGPYEQYF. The chain joins TRBV4-3 to TRBJ2-7; 7 bases align to TRBD1. Germline CDR1 and CDR2: LGHNA and YSLEER. The J segment lost 2 bases and the V segment lost 1 base, leaving 5 bases of the junction unmatched. The CDR3 is 15 residues long.

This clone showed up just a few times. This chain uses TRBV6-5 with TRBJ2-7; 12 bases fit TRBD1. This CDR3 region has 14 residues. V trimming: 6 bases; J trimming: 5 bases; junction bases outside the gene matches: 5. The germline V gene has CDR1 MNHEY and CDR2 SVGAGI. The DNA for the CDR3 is TGTGCCAGCAGCCTCGGGACAGGGGGCAACGAGCAGTACGTC. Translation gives CASSLGTGGNEQYV.

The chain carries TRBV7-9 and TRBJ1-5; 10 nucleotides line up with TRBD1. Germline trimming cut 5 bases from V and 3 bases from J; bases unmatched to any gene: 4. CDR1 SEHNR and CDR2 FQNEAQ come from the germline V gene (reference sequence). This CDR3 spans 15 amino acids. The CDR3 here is CASSLGTGVNQPQHF. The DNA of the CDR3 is TGTGCCAGCAGCCTGGGGACAGGGGTCAATCAGCCCCAGCATTTT.

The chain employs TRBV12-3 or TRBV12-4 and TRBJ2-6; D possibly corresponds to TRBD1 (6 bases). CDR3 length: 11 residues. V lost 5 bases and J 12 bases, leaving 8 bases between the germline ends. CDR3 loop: CASSPTGVLTF. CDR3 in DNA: TGTGCCAGCAGTCCGACAGGCGTCCTGACTTTC.

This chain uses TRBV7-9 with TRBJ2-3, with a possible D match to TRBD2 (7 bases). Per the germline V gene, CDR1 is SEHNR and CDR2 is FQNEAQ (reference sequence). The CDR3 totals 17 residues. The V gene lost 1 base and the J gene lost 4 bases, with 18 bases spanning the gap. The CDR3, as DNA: TGTGCCAGCAGCTTAGTCGGCGGGGGCGAGAGTGCAGATACGCAGTATTTT. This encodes CASSLVGGGESADTQYF.

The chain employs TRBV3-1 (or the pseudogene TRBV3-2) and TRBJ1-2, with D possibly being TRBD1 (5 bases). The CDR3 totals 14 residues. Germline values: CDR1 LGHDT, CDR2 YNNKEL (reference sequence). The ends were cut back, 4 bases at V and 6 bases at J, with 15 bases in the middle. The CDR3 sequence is CASSPLDSQDGYTF. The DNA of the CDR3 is TGTGCCAGCAGCCCCCTCGACAGTCAGGATGGCTACACCTTC.

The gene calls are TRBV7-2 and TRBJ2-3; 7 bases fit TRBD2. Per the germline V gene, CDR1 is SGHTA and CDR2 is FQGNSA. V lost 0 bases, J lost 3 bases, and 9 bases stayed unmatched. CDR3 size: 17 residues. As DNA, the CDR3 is TGTGCCAGCAGCTTAGCTTGGGTCATGCGGGAGACAGATACGCAGTATTTT. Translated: CASSLAWVMRETDTQYF.

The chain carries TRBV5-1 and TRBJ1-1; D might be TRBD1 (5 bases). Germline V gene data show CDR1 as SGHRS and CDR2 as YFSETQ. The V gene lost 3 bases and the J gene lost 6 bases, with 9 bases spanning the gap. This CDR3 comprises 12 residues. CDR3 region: CASSSPGSEAFF. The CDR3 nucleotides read TGCGCCAGCAGCTCTCCAGGGTCTGAAGCTTTCTTT.

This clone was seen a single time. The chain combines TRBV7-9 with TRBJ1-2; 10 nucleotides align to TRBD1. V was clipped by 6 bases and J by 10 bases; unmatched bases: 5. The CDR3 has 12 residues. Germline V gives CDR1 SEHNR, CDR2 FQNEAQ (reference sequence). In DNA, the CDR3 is TGTGCCAGCAGTCGACAGGGGGCATTCTACACCTTC. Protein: CASSRQGAFYTF.

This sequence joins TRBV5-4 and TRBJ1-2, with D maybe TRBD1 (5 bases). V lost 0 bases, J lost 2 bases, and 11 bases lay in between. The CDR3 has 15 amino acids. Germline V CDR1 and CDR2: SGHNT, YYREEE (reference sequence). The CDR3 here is CASSLGLGGNYGYTF. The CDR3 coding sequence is TGTGCCAGCAGCTTGGGGCTTGGGGGGAACTATGGCTACACCTTC.

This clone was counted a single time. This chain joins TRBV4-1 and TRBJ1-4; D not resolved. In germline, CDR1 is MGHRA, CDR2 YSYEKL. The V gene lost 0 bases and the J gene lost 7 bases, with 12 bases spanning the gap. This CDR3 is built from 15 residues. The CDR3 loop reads CASSQDRGVGEKLFF. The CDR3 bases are TGCGCCAGCAGCCAAGATCGAGGTGTCGGTGAAAAACTGTTTTTT.

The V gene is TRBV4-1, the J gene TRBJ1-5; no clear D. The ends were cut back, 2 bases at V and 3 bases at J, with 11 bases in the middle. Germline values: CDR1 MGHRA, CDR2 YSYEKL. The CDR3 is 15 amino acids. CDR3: CASSQSFRINQPQHF. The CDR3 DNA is TGCGCCAGCAGCCAATCCTTCAGAATCAATCAGCCCCAGCATTTT.

This CDR3 reads CASSPRVGLAGYQETQYF. CDR3 coding DNA: TGTGCCAGCAGTCCCCGGGTGGGACTAGCGGGGTATCAAGAGACCCAGTACTTC. The rearrangement joins TRBV6-2 or TRBV6-3 to TRBJ2-5; 13 bases align to TRBD2. With 5 bases clipped from V and 2 bases from J, the junction kept 11 bases outside the gene matches. The CDR3 is 18 amino acids. Germline V gene lookup returns CDR1 MNHEY and CDR2 SVGEGT.

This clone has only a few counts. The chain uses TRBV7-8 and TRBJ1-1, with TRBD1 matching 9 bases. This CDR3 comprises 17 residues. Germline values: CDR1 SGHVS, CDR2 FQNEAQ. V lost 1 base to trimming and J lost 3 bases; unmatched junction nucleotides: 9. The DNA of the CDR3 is TGTGCCAGCAGCTTAGTATACGGACAGGGGAGGTACACTGAAGCTTTCTTT. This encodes CASSLVYGQGRYTEAFF.

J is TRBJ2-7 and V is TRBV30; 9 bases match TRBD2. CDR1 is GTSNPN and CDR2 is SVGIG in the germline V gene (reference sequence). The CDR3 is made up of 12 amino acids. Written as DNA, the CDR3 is TGTGCTCTAAGCGGGGGGTGGTACGAGCAGTACTTC. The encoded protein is CALSGGWYEQYF.

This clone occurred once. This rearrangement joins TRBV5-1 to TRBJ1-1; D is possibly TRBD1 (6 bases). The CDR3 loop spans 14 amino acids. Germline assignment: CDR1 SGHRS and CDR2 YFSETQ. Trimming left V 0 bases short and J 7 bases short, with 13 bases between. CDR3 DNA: TGCGCCAGCAGCTTGGGAGGGGGAGAGCTTGAAGCTTTCTTT. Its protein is CASSLGGGELEAFF.

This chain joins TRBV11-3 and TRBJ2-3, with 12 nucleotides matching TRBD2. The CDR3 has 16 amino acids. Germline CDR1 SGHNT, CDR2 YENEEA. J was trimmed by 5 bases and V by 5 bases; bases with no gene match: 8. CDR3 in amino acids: CASSMTSGGTIDTQYF. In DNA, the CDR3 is TGTGCCAGCAGCATGACTAGCGGGGGTACAATAGATACGCAGTATTTT.

Here the CDR3 reads CASSPPWDFFSGANVLTF. The CDR3 DNA is TGTGCCAGCTCACCACCATGGGACTTCTTCTCTGGGGCCAACGTCCTGACTTTC. This chain links TRBV18 with TRBJ2-6; a weak D match, TRBD2 (6 bases). The CDR3 runs to 18 residues. CDR1 and CDR2 from the germline V gene are KGHSH and LQKENI. Trimming shortened V by 0 bases and J by 0 bases, and 12 bases separated the two germline ends.